A selection of T cell receptor beta chains follows, all from one sample in a study of cytomegalovirus exposure and HLA in healthy donors. TCRdb's copy holds only in-frame clones and misses some; the assay was immunoSEQ multiplex PCR. This repertoire shows 150,000 to 200,000 clones, 91% found once; its top ten account for 3% to 3.5%. The sample comprised PBMCs. These TCRs come from a young woman in good health and CMV-seropositive. Both conserved end residues are part of each CDR3. D genes are given only for firm matches. A clone size is listed for some rows: how often the clone was seen (once, few, many), or a class if it is expanded.

TRBV27	NA	TRBJ1-2	NA	TGTGCCGCGGGCAGAGACCCTAACTATGGCTACACCTTC	CAAGRDPNYGYTF
TRBV27	NA	TRBJ2-3	NA	TGTGCCAGCAGTTTAGGCAGGGGCGCAGATACGCAGTATTTT	CASSLGRGADTQYF
TRBV18	NA	TRBJ2-7	TRBD2	TGTGCCAGCTCCCCGACTAGCGGGATTTCCTACGAGCAGTACTTC	CASSPTSGISYEQYF
TRBV19	NA	TRBJ1-1	NA	TGTGCCAGCAGGGTGTCTATGAACACTGAAGCTTTCTTT	CASRVSMNTEAFF
TRBV4-1	NA	TRBJ2-6	NA	TGCGCCAGCAGCCAACCCCGACAGGAGCACTCTGGGGCCAACGTCCTGACTTTC	CASSQPRQEHSGANVLTF
TRBV2	once	TRBJ1-2	TRBD1	TGTGCCAGCAGCCGGGACAGCCCTTTTCCTAACTATGGCTACACCTTC	CASSRDSPFPNYGYTF
TRBV5-1	NA	TRBJ2-5	TRBD2	TGCGCCAGCAGCGGTTCGGGGGGGACGGAGGAGACCCAGTACTTC	CASSGSGGTEETQYF
TRBV7-3	NA	TRBJ2-6	NA	TGTGCCAGCAGCTTAACGCCACAGGTGGAAGACGTCCTGACTTTC	CASSLTPQVEDVLTF
TRBV5-4	once	TRBJ2-5	TRBD1	TGTGCCAGCAGCTTGGAGGGGACAGGGGGCGCGGCGGAGACCCAGTACTTC	CASSLEGTGGAAETQYF
TRBV10-2	NA	TRBJ2-7	TRBD2	TGCGCCACCGGGGTCCGGAGTAGACTAGCGGGCTCCTACGAGCAGTACTTC	CATGVRSRLAGSYEQYF
TRBV27	NA	TRBJ2-1	TRBD2	TGTGCCAGCAGTTCGCTAGCGGGGGAGAGGTATGAGCAGTTCTTC	CASSSLAGERYEQFF